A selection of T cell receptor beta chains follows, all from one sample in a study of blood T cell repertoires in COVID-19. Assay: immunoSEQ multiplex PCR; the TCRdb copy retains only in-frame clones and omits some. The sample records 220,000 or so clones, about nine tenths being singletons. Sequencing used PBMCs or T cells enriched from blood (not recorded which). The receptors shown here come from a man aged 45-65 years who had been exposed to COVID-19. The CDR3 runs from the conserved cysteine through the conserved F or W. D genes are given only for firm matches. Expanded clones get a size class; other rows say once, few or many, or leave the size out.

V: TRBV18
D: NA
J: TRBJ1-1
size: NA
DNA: TGTGCCAGCTCACCAGGGACAAACACTGAAGCTTTCTTT
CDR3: CASSPGTNTEAFF

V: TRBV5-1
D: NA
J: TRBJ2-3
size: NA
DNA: TGCGCCAGCAGCTTGGGTCCGGGAGTAAGCACAGATACGCAGTATTTT
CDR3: CASSLGPGVSTDTQYF

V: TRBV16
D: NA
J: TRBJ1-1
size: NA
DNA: TGTGCCAGCAGCCAAACAGGGTTGGGGAACACTGAAGCTTTCTTT
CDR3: CASSQTGLGNTEAFF

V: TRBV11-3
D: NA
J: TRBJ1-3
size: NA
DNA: TGTGCCAGCAGCTTACGTTGGCAGGAGGGGAACACCATATATTTT
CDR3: CASSLRWQEGNTIYF

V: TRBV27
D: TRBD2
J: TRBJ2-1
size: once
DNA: TGTGCCAGCAGTACCTTAGCGGGAGGGCCCTCTTGGAAGCAGTTCTTC
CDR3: CASSTLAGGPSWKQFF

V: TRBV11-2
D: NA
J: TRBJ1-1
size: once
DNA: TGTGCCAGCAGCTCCAGGGCCACCAACCCTGAAGCTTTCTTT
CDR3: CASSSRATNPEAFF

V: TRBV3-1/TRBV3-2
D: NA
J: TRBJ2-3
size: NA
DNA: TGTGCCAGCAGCCAAGCTCACAGCTTGACAGATACGCAGTATTTT
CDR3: CASSQAHSLTDTQYF

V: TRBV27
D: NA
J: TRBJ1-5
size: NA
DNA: TGTGCCAGCAGTTTACGACGGGACACTACCCCGCATTTT
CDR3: CASSLRRDTTPHF

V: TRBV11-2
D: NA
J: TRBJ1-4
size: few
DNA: TGTGCCAGCAGCCGTGACACGGGGTTCGGTGAAAAACTGTTTTTT
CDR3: CASSRDTGFGEKLFF

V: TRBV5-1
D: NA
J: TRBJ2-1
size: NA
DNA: TGCGCCAGCAGCGTACAGGGCAGCTCCTACAATGAGCAGTTCTTC
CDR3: CASSVQGSSYNEQFF

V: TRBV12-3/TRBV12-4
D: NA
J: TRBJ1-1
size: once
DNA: TGTGCCAGCAGTTTTAACGGGAACACTGAAGCTTTCTTT
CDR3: CASSFNGNTEAFF

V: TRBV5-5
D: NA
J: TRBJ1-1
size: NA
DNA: TGTGCCAGCAGCCCTACAGGACCCCCTGAAGCTTTCTTT
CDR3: CASSPTGPPEAFF